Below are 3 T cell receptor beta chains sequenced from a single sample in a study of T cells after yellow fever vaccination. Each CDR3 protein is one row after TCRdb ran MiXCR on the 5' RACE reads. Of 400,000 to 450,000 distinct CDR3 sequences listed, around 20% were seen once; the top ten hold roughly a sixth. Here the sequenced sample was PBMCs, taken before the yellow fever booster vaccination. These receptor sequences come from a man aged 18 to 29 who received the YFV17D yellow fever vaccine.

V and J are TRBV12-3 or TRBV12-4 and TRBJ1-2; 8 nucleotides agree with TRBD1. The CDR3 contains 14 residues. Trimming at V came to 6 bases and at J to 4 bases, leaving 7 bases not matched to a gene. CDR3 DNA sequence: TGTGCCAGCAGGGTGGGACAGGAGGGCTATGGCTACACCTTC. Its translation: CASRVGQEGYGYTF.

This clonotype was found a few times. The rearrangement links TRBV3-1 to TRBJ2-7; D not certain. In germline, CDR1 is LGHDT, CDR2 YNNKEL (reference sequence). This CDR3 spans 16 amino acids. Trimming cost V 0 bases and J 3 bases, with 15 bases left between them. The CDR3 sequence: CASSQETRRLSYEQYF. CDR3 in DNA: TGTGCCAGCAGCCAAGAGACGCGGAGATTAAGCTACGAGCAGTACTTC.

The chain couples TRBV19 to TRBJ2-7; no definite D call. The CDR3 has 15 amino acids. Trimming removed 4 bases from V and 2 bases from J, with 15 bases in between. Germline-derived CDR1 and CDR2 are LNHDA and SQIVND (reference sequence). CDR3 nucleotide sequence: TGTGCCAGTAGTAGCCGGTTGGGCAGCCCCTACGAGCAGTACTTC. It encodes CASSSRLGSPYEQYF.